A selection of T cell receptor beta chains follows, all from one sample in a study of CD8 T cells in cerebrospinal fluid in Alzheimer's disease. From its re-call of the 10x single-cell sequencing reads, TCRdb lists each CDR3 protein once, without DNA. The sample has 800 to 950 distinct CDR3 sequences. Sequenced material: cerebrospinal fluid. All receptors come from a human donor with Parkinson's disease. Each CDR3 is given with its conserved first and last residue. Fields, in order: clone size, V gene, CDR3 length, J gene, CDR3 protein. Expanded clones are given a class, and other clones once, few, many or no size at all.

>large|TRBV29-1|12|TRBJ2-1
CSVEPTRNEQFF
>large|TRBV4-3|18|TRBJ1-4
CASSQDRGQGAVGEKLFF
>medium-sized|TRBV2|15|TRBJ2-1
CASSETTSSYNEQFF
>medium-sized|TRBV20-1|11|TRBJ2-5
CSVVGGETQYF
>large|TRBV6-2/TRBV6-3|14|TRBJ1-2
CASSSPDRSYGYTF
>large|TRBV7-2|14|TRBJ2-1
CASSGLAGGSEQFF
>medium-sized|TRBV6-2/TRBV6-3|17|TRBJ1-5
CASTSIGSQGRDQPQHF
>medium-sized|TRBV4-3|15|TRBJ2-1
CASSLGQGVYNEQFF
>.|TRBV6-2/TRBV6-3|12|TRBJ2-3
CASSYSSTEQYF
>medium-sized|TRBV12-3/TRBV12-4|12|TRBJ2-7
CASSLFNREQYF
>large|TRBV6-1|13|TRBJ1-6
CASSLEGFSPLHF
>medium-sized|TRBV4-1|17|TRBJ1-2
CASSQEGGGGTISGYTF
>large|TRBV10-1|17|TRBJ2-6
CASSENQGGAGANVLTF
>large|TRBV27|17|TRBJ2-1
CASSLWAGGSSYNEQFF
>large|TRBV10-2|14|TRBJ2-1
CASRTSGPYNEQFF
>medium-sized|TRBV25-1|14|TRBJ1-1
CASSELRVNTEAFF
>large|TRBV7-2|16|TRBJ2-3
CASRRDIAGVTDTQYF
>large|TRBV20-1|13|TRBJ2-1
CSASPLPGNEQFF
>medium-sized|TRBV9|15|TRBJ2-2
CASSVWGSGTGELFF
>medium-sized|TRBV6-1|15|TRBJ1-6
CASLGSVTINSPLHF
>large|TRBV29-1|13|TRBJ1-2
CSVEGTPSGGYTF
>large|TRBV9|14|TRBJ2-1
CASSVLADDNEQFF
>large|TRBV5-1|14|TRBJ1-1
CASSLGLMNTEAFF
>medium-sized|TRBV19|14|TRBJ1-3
CASSMRTRGNTIYF
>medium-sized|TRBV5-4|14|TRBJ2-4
CASKTETGSDIQYF
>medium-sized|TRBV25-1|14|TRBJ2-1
CASSGQVSYNEQFF
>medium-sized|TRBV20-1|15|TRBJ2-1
CSARSGGGSPNEQFF
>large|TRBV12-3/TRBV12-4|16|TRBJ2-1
CASSLGGSRPYNEQFF
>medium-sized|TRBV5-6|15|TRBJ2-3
CASSLRPLRPDTQYF
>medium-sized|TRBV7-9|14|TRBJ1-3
CASSSQGLGNTIYF
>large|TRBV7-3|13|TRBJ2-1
CASSTTPGNEQFF
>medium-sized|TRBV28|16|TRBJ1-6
CASSFLQGTLNSPLHF
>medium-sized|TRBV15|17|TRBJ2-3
CATSTDLRGQGANTQYF
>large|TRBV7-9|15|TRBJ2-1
CASRGPGLAGGEQFF
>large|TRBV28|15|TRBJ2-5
CASSLASGRKETQYF
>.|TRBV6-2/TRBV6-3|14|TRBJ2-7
CASSYMTPIYEQYF
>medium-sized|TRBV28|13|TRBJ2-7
CASKGQGANEQYF
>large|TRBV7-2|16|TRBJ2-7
CASSSPPGTVFPEQYF
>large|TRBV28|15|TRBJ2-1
CASSPPGSSYNEQFF
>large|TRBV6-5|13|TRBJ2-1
CASTRTGGGEQFF
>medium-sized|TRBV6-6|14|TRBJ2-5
CASAETRNQETQYF
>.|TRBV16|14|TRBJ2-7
CASSLGTGPYEQYF
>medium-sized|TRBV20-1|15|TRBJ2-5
CSASRDSHTSETQYF
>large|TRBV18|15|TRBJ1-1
CASSPSAGQNTEAFF